Only one count was recorded for the clone carrying this T cell receptor (beta chain). Within the sample, other DNA sequences also encode this same CDR3. Germline-derived CDR1 and CDR2 are WNHNN and SYGVQD (reference sequence). V was trimmed by 4 bases and J by 0 bases, leaving 2 bases between them. The length of the CDR3 is 12 residues. This sample was taken from a study of shared clonotypes between healthy human individuals. Sequencing used immunoSEQ multiplex PCR; TCRdb keeps in-frame clones, though not all of them. The data hold roughly 1 million clones, with around 76% observed a single time. Sequencing used memory CD4+ T cells sorted from blood. Subset in this sample: CD45RA-negative fraction. V usage is TRBV10-1 and J usage is TRBJ2-3; D uncertain. This sequence originates from a man aged 18 to 29 in good health. CDR3 loop: CASSASTDTQYF. The CDR3 bases are TGCGCCAGCAGTGCGAGCACAGATACGCAGTATTTT.